These 2 T cell receptor beta chains originate from one sample sequenced in a study of regulatory T cells in long-lasting Graves disease (dated by TCRdb to about 2021). Receptor amplification or capture employed multiplex PCR. TCRdb records Illumina HiSeq 4000 as the sequencer. TCR beta libraries were built with iRepertoire HTBI primers and Arm-PCR amplification of CDR3 regions. Using fastp trimming at Q25 and MiXCR clonotype assembly, TCRdb reanalyzed the public sequencing data and kept in-frame beta chains. Rows matching on CDR3 protein sequence are summarized as one entry with the most common DNA and genes. The sample table records over 350,000 distinct CDR3 sequences; around 21% of these occur just once. Jointly, the top ten make up about 20% of the sample. The time point tag for this specimen amounts to: persistent/refractory GD, antithyroid drugs over 5 years with positive TRAb. For both TCR sequencing and RNA sequencing, RNA was extracted from PBMCs in TRIzol.

The sequenced sample was peripheral blood mononuclear cells (PBMCs), obtained when the disease was refractory, from a patient treated with antithyroid drugs. The receptors were gathered from a female donor with Graves disease.

The chain couples TRBV4-3 to TRBJ2-2; 9 bases align to TRBD1. J gave up 6 bases and V 2 bases, and 4 bases lay outside the gene matches. The CDR3 is made up of 15 amino acids. Germline V CDR1 and CDR2: LGHNA, YSLEER. The CDR3 protein is CASSQWDRVAGELFF. DNA for the CDR3: TGCGCCAGCAGCCAATGGGACAGGGTCGCCGGGGAGCTGTTTTTT.

Many counts were recorded for this clonotype. The chain uses TRBV11-2 and TRBJ1-5; a weak D match, TRBD1 (6 bases). The V end was cut by 5 bases, the J end by 2 bases, with 13 bases between. Germline loops: CDR1 SGHAT, CDR2 FQNNGV. CDR3 size: 15 residues. In nucleotides, the CDR3 is TGTGCCAGCAGCCTGGGGGGGCTAGGCAATCAGCCCCAGCATTTT. Encoded protein: CASSLGGLGNQPQHF.